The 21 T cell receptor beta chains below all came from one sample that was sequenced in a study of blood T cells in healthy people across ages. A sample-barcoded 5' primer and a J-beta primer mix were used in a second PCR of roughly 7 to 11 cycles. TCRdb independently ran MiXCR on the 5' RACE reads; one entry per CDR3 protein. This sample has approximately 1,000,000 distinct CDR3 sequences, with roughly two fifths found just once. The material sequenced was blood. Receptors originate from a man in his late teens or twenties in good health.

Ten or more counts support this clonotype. CDR3 sequence (DNA): TGCAGTGTAGCCCAGGGGGGTTACAATGAGCAGTTCTTC. Protein sequence: CSVAQGGYNEQFF. This chain links TRBV20-1 with TRBJ2-1; maybe TRBD1 (7 bases). This CDR3 has 13 amino acids. Trimming pared 7 bases from V and 4 bases from J, leaving 14 bases between. CDR1 and CDR2 from the germline V gene are DFQATT and SNEGSKA (reference sequence).

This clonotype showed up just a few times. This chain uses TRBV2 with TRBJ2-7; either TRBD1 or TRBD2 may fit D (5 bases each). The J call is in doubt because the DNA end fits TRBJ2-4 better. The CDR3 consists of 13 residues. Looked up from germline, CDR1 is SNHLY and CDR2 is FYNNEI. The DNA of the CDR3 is TGTGCCAGCAGCTGGGACCAGGGAAACATTCAGTACTTC. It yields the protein CASSWDQGNIQYF.

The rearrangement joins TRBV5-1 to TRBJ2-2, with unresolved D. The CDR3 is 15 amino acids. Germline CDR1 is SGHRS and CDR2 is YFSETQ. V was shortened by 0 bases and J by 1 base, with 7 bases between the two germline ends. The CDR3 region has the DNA TGCGCCAGCAGCTTGGACAGCCAGAACACCGGGGAGCTGTTTTTT. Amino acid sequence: CASSLDSQNTGELFF.

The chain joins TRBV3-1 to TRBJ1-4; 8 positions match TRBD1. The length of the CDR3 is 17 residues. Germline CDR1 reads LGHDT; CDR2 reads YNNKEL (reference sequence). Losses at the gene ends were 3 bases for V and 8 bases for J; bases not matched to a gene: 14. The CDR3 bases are TGTGCCAGCAGCCAGCCTCAGGGGGCACGGGGACGAGAAAAACTGTTTTTT. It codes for CASSQPQGARGREKLFF. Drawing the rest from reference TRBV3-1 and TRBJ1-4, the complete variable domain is DTAVSQTPKYLVTQMGNDKSIKCEQNLGHDTMYWYKQDSKKFLKIMFSYNNKELIINETVPNRFSPKSPDKAHLNLHINSLELGDSAVYFCASSQPQGARGREKLFFGSGTQLSVL.

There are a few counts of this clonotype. The CDR3: CASSGAGANTGELFF. In DNA, the CDR3 is TGTGCCAGCAGTGGGGCAGGGGCTAACACCGGGGAGCTGTTTTTT. The chain links TRBV2 to TRBJ2-2, with D perhaps TRBD1 (6 bases). Trimming pared 4 bases from V and 2 bases from J, leaving 11 bases between. The CDR3 is 15 amino acids. CDR1 is SNHLY and CDR2 is FYNNEI in the germline V gene. Together with reference TRBV2 and TRBJ2-2, the CDR3 gives the full variable domain: EPEVTQTPSHQVTQMGQEVILRCVPISNHLYFYWYRQILGQKVEFLVSFYNNEISEKSEIFDDQFSVERPDGSNFTLKIRSTKLEDSAMYFCASSGAGANTGELFFGEGSRLTVL.

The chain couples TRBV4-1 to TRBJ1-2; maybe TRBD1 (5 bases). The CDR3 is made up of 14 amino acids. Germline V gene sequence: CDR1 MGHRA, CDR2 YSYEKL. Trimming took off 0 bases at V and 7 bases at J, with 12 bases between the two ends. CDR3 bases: TGCGCCAGCAGCCAAGACCCCAGGGTGGCTGGCTACACCTTC. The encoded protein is CASSQDPRVAGYTF.

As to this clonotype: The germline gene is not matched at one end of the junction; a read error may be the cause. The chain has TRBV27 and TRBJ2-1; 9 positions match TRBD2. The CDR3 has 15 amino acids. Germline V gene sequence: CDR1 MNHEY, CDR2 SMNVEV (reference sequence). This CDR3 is CASSSLAGPYNERFF. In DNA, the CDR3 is TGTGCCAGCAGTTCGCTAGCGGGACCCTACAATGAGCGGTTCTTC.

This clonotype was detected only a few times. The CDR3 nucleotides are TGTGCCAGCGGCAGGGGTATTCAAGAGACCCAGTACTTC. The encoded protein is CASGRGIQETQYF. The chain combines TRBV11-1 with TRBJ2-7, with D possibly being TRBD1 (6 bases). The tail of the sequence fits TRBJ2-5 better, so the J call may be wrong. The CDR3 sequence is 13 residues long. Germline assignment: CDR1 SGHAT and CDR2 FQDESV (reference sequence).

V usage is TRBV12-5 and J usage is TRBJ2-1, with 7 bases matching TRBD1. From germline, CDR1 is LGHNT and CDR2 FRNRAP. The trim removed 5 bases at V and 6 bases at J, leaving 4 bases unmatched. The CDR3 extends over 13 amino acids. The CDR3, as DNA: TGTGCTAGTGGTGTGGCAGGGGGCAATGAGCAGTTCTTC. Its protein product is CASGVAGGNEQFF.

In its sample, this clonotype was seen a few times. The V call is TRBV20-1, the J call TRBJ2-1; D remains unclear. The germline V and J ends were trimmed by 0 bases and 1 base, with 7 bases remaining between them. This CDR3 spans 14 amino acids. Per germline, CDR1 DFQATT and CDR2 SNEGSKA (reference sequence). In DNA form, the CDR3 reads TGCAGTGCTAGAGATAGTGCGTCCTACAATGAGCAGTTCTTC. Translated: CSARDSASYNEQFF.

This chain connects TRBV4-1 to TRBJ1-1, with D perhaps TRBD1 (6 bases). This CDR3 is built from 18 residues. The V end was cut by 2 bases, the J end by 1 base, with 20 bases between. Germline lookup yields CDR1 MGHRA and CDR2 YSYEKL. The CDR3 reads CASSQPRGAGVQNTEAFF. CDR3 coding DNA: TGCGCCAGCAGCCAACCCCGAGGGGCAGGGGTCCAGAACACTGAAGCTTTCTTT.

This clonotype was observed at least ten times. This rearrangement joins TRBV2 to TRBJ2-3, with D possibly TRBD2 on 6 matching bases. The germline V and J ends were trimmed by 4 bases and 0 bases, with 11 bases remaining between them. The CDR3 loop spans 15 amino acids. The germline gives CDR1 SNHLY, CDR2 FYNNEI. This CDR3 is CASSVPSASTDTQYF. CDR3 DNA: TGTGCCAGCAGTGTGCCTAGCGCGAGCACAGATACGCAGTATTTT.

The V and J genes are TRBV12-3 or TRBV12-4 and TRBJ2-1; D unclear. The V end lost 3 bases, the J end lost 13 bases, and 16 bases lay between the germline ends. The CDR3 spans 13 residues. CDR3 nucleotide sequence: TGTGCCAGCAGTTTTTCTCTATTGGAGACCCAGTTCTTC. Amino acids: CASSFSLLETQFF.

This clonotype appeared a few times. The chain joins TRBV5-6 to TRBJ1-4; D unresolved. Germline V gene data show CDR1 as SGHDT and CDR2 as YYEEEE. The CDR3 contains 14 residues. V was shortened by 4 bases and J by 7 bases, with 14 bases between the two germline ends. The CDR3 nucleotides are TGTGCCAGCAGCCAGCGCCGGTCGGGTGAAAAACTGTTTTTT. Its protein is CASSQRRSGEKLFF.

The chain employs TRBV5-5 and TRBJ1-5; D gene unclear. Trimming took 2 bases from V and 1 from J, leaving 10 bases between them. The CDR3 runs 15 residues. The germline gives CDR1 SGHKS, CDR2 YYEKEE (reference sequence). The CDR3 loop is CASSFGRASNQPQHF. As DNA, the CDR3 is TGTGCCAGCAGCTTTGGGCGGGCGAGCAATCAGCCCCAGCATTTT.

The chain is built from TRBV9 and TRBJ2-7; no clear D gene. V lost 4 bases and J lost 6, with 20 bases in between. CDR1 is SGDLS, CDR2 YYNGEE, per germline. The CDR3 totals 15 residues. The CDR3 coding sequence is TGTGCCAGCAGCACTGGCCCAGCGCCCTTCCCCGAGCAGTACTTC. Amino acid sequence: CASSTGPAPFPEQYF.

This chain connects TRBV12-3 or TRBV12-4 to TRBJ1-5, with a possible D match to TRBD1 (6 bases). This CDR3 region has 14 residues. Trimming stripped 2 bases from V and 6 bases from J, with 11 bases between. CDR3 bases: TGTGCCAGCAGTTTACTCGGGGGCAGTCAGCCCCAGCATTTT. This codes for CASSLLGGSQPQHF.

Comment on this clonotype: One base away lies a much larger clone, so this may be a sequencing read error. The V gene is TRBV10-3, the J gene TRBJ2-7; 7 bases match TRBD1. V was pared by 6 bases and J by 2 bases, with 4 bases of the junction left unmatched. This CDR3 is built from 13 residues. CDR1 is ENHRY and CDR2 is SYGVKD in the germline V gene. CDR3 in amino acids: CAIRGDSTYEQYF. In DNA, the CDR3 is TGTGCCATCAGGGGGGACAGTACCTACGAGCAGTACTTC.

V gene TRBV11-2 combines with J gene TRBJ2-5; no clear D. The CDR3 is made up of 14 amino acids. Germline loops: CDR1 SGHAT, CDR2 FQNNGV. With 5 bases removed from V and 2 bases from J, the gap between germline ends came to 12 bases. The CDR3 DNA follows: TGTGCCAGCAGCCCCGCCCGGAGTCAAGAGACCCAGTACTTC. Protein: CASSPARSQETQYF.

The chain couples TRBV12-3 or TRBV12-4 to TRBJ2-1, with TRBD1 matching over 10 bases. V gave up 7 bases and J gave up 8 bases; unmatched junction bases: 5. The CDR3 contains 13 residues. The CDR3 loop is CASTPTGGDEQFF. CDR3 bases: TGTGCCAGCACCCCGACAGGGGGCGATGAGCAGTTCTTC.

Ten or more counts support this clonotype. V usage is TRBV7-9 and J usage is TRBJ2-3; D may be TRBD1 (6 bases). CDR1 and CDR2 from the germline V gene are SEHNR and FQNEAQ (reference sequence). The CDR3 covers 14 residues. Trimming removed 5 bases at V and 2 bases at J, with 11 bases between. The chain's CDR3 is CASSPDRNTDTQYF. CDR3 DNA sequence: TGTGCCAGCAGCCCTGACAGGAACACAGATACGCAGTATTTT.